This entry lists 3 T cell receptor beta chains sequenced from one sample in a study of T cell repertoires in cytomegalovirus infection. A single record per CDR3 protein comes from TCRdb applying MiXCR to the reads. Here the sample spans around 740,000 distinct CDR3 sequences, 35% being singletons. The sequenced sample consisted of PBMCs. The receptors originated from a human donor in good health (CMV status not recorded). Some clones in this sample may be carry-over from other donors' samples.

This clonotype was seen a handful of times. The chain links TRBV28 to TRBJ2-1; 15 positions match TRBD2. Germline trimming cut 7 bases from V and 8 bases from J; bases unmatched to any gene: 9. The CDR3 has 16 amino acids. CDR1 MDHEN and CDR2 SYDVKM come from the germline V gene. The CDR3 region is CASTLGLAGGTHEQFF. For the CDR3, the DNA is TGTGCCAGCACCTTGGGACTAGCGGGAGGTACCCATGAGCAGTTCTTC.

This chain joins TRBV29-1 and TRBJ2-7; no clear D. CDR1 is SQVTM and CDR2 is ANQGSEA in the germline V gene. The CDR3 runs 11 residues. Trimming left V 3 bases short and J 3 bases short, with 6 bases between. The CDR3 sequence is CSVDKGYEQYF. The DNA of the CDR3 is TGCAGCGTTGATAAGGGCTACGAGCAGTACTTC.

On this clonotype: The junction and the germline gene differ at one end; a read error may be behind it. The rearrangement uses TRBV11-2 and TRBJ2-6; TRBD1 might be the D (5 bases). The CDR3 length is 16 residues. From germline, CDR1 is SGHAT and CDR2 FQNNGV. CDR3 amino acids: CASRLQAASGANVLPF. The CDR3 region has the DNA TGTGCCAGCAGACTACAGGCAGCCTCTGGGGCCAACGTCCTGCCTTTC.